This entry lists 31 T cell receptor beta chains sequenced from one sample in a study of CD8+CD57+ T cells in acquired aplastic anemia. The template used for profiling TCR beta VDJ and CDR3 was genomic DNA. TCRdb re-analysed the reads in MiXCR, keeping a single row per CDR3 protein. The sample yields 200,000 or so distinct CDR3 sequences, 64% seen once. Source material: sorted CD4+, CD8+, or CD8+CD57+ T cells (not recorded which) from PBMCs. These receptor sequences come from a human donor with severe aplastic anemia or a healthy control (not recorded which).

The chain links TRBV2 to TRBJ2-3; D perhaps matches TRBD1 (6 bases). This CDR3 is built from 15 residues. In germline, CDR1 is SNHLY, CDR2 FYNNEI. V was shortened by 9 bases and J by 1 base, with 17 bases between the two germline ends. DNA for the CDR3: TGTGCCAGGACGGAAGGGACACGCCGCACAGATACGCAGTATTTT. This sequence encodes CARTEGTRRTDTQYF.

J is TRBJ1-2 and V is TRBV25-1; D may be TRBD1 (5 bases). Trimming shortened V by 0 bases and J by 6 bases, and 11 bases separated the two germline ends. Germline CDR1 reads MGHDK; CDR2 reads SYGVNS. This CDR3 comprises 14 residues. CDR3 in amino acids: CASSEYWTNNGYTF. The CDR3 coding sequence is TGTGCCAGCAGTGAATATTGGACAAATAATGGCTACACCTTC.

This clonotype was seen at least ten times. The chain employs TRBV20-1 and TRBJ1-1; D may be TRBD1 (5 bases). Germline V gene data show CDR1 as DFQATT and CDR2 as SNEGSKA (reference sequence). The V end lost 1 base, the J end lost 4 bases, and 13 bases lay between the germline ends. CDR3 length equals 14 residues. The DNA of the CDR3 is TGCAGTGCTAGAGCGGGGACGGAATTCACTGAAGCTTTCTTT. The encoded protein is CSARAGTEFTEAFF.

With regard to this clonotype: This may come from a read error, since a much larger clone is one base off. The chain recombines TRBV15 with TRBJ2-5; 9 nucleotides agree with TRBD1. J lost 5 bases, V lost 5 bases, and 3 bases had no gene match. CDR1 is LNHNV, CDR2 YYDKDF, per germline (reference sequence). The CDR3 contains 13 residues. CDR3 sequence (DNA): TGTGCCACCAGCGGAACAGGGGGCGAGACCCAGTACTTC. Translated, it gives CATSGTGGETQYF.

This clonotype was counted many times. This chain uses TRBV5-1 with TRBJ2-7, with D perhaps matching TRBD1 or TRBD2 (5 bases each). Trimming pared 5 bases from V and 1 base from J, leaving 13 bases between. Germline V gives CDR1 SGHRS, CDR2 YFSETQ. This CDR3 is built from 14 residues. This CDR3 is CASRRGRESYEQYF. The CDR3 nucleotides are TGCGCCAGCAGGAGGGGCAGGGAATCCTACGAGCAGTACTTC.

This chain links TRBV5-1 with TRBJ2-1; TRBD2 matches at 14 bases. The CDR3 consists of 17 residues. Trimming removed 0 bases from V and 6 bases from J; junction bases left unmatched: 5. Germline lookup yields CDR1 SGHRS and CDR2 YFSETQ. The CDR3 coding sequence is TGCGCCAGCAGCTTGGTTCCCGGACTAGCGGGGGGCAATGAGCAGTTCTTC. Translating gives CASSLVPGLAGGNEQFF.

The chain carries TRBV29-1 and TRBJ2-7, with TRBD2 as a possible D gene (5 bases). Germline V CDR1 and CDR2: SQVTM, ANQGSEA. Trimming stripped 2 bases from V and 0 bases from J, with 11 bases between. This CDR3 contains 14 residues. The CDR3 region has the DNA TGCAGCGTTGAACGATTAGGGAGCTCCTACGAGCAGTACTTC. This codes for CSVERLGSSYEQYF.

The chain combines TRBV7-6 with TRBJ1-1; D not certain. From germline, CDR1 is SGHVS and CDR2 FNYEAQ. This CDR3 has 19 residues. Trimming stripped 2 bases from V and 7 bases from J, with 29 bases between. The CDR3 reads CASSLLRDPEQYRRDEAFF. CDR3 nucleotides: TGTGCCAGCAGCTTACTCCGGGATCCAGAGCAGTACCGTCGCGATGAAGCTTTCTTT.

The table lists this clonotype with many counts. V gene TRBV7-8 combines with J gene TRBJ1-1; D unclear. The CDR3 totals 15 residues. Germline V gives CDR1 SGHVS, CDR2 FQNEAQ. The V and J ends lost 7 bases and 1 base respectively, with 16 bases between them. As DNA, the CDR3 is TGTGCCAGCACCCATGGATACAGTTCGAACACTGAAGCTTTCTTT. This sequence encodes CASTHGYSSNTEAFF.

This clonotype was counted ten times or more. The rearrangement uses TRBV6-2 or TRBV6-3 and TRBJ2-7; D might be TRBD1 (5 bases). There are 15 residues in the CDR3. Germline V lookup: CDR1 MNHEY, CDR2 SVGEGT. The V gene lost 4 bases and the J gene lost 5 bases, with 18 bases spanning the gap. CDR3 amino acids: CASSFPGAIYDEQYF. In nucleotides, the CDR3 is TGTGCCAGCAGTTTCCCTGGGGCCATTTACGACGAGCAGTACTTC.

The chain carries TRBV7-9 and TRBJ1-6, with D unclear. The length of the CDR3 is 13 residues. From germline, CDR1 is SEHNR and CDR2 FQNEAQ (reference sequence). V was shortened by 5 bases and J by 10 bases, with 12 bases between the two germline ends. The chain's CDR3 is CASSLTPGSPLHF. In DNA form, the CDR3 reads TGTGCCAGCAGCCTCACACCTGGATCACCCCTCCACTTT.

Remarks on this clonotype: Without the conserved terminal phenylalanine or tryptophan, this CDR3 likely stems from a read error. The rearrangement uses TRBV7-9 and TRBJ1-1; TRBD1 matches 8 bases. Germline-derived CDR1 and CDR2 are SEHNR and FQNEAQ (reference sequence). This CDR3 is built from 15 residues. The CDR3 reads CASSLALTGGDEAFL. The CDR3 DNA is TGTGCCAGCAGCCTAGCCCTTACAGGGGGGGATGAAGCTTTCTTG.

The rearrangement joins TRBV10-3 to TRBJ2-7; 11 positions match TRBD1. The CDR3 extends over 15 amino acids. Trimming removed 4 bases from V and 5 bases from J; junction bases left unmatched: 7. Germline V gives CDR1 ENHRY, CDR2 SYGVKD. DNA for the CDR3: TGTGCCATCAGTGGGCCGGACAGGGGGCGGAACGAGCAGTACTTC. As protein: CAISGPDRGRNEQYF.

The chain recombines TRBV25-1 with TRBJ1-2; tentatively, D is TRBD1 (5 bases). The germline V gene encodes CDR1 MGHDK and CDR2 SYGVNS. Trimming pared 6 bases from V and 8 bases from J, leaving 16 bases between. The CDR3 is made up of 13 amino acids. The CDR3 DNA reads as TGTGCCAGCAGCCCCGGGACGGACGCGGGCTACACCTTC. Amino acid sequence: CASSPGTDAGYTF.

The chain has TRBV29-1 and TRBJ2-3; D could derive from TRBD1 or TRBD2 (5 bases each). Trimming stripped 5 bases from V and 1 base from J, with 13 bases between. This CDR3 is 14 amino acids long. Germline CDR1 is SQVTM and CDR2 is ANQGSEA. CDR3 residues: CSVLLRGGTDTQYF. CDR3 bases: TGCAGCGTTCTTCTAAGAGGGGGCACAGATACGCAGTATTTT.

As regards this clonotype: Given a much more abundant clone one base away, this may be a read error. This rearrangement joins TRBV6-4 to TRBJ1-5; 9 bases are shared with TRBD1. Trimming took 2 bases from V and 4 from J; bases not matched to a gene: 15. The CDR3 covers 19 residues. The V gene's germline CDR1 is MRHNA and CDR2 SNTAGT. The CDR3 DNA follows: TGTGCCAGCAGTGACGATAGGGACAGGGAGGCTGGCGGAAATCAGCCCCAGCATTTT. This encodes CASSDDRDREAGGNQPQHF.

V and J are TRBV19 and TRBJ1-3; no reliable D call. The CDR3 is 14 amino acids. Germline CDR1 and CDR2: LNHDA and SQIVND (reference sequence). V shed 6 bases and J shed 0 bases, with 9 bases lying between them. The CDR3 sequence: CASRGSLSGNTIYF. The CDR3 DNA is TGTGCCAGTAGGGGTTCACTCTCTGGAAACACCATATATTTT. The full variable domain, rest sourced from reference TRBV19 and TRBJ1-3, is DGGITQSPKYLFRKEGQNVTLSCEQNLNHDAMYWYRQDPGQGLRLIYYSQIVNDFQKGDIAEGYSVSREKKESFPLTVTSAQKNPTAFYLCASRGSLSGNTIYFGEGSWLTVV.

The CDR3 sequence: CASSGRGLSGNTIYF. Here the CDR3 DNA reads TGTGCCAGCAGCGGACGAGGGCTATCTGGAAACACCATATATTTT. V gene TRBV9 combines with J gene TRBJ1-3; no firm D call. The CDR3 spans 15 residues. Germline CDR1 and CDR2: SGDLS and YYNGEE. V shed 3 bases and J shed 1 base, with 11 bases lying between them. The whole variable domain, remainder taken from reference TRBV9 and TRBJ1-3, is DSGVTQTPKHLITATGQRVTLRCSPRSGDLSVYWYQQSLDQGLQFLIQYYNGEERAKGNILERFSAQQFPDLHSELNLSSLELGDSALYFCASSGRGLSGNTIYFGEGSWLTVV.

Concerning this clonotype: The germline gene is not matched at one end of the junction; a read error may be the cause. The genes are TRBV11-1 and TRBJ2-7; TRBD2 might be the D (6 bases). The CDR3 contains 13 residues. The V gene's germline CDR1 is SGHAT and CDR2 FQDESV (reference sequence). The CDR3 DNA reads as TGTGCCAGCAGTTTAGGAGGGGCGTCTGAGCAGTACTTC. Amino acids: CASSLGGASEQYF.

This clonotype has only a few counts. The chain has TRBV27 and TRBJ1-5; 7 bases match TRBD1. The CDR3 sequence is 16 residues long. Trimming removed 5 bases from V and 9 bases from J; junction bases left unmatched: 16. From germline, CDR1 is MNHEY and CDR2 SMNVEV (reference sequence). CDR3 region: CASSPVVGTDWRPQHF. The CDR3 nucleotides are TGTGCCAGCAGTCCGGTAGTTGGGACAGACTGGCGGCCCCAGCATTTT.

The genes are TRBV29-1 and TRBJ1-2; D is unclear. The CDR3 contains 13 residues. Germline V gene data show CDR1 as SQVTM and CDR2 as ANQGSEA. Trimming pared 1 base from V and 10 bases from J, leaving 16 bases between. CDR3 loop: CSVEGTGSFVYTF. As DNA, the CDR3 is TGCAGCGTTGAAGGGACGGGATCGTTTGTCTACACCTTC.

The chain joins TRBV5-4 to TRBJ1-2, with 7 bases matching TRBD1. Germline CDR1 and CDR2: SGHNT and YYREEE (reference sequence). The CDR3 has 15 amino acids. V gave up 2 bases and J gave up 4 bases; unmatched junction bases: 8. CDR3 nucleotide sequence: TGTGCCAGCAGCTTTGGGACAGCCGATGGCTATGGCTACACCTTC. Protein: CASSFGTADGYGYTF.

The J gene is TRBJ2-3, the V gene TRBV7-9; TRBD2 might be the D (5 bases). V lost 4 bases, J lost 7 bases, and 9 bases lay in between. This CDR3 has 12 residues. Germline CDR1 and CDR2: SEHNR and FQNEAQ (reference sequence). This chain's CDR3 is CASSSTGNTQYF. The CDR3 bases are TGTGCCAGCAGCTCGACGGGGAATACGCAGTATTTT.

The rearrangement joins TRBV12-3 or TRBV12-4 to TRBJ2-7; D uncertain. Trimming shortened V by 5 bases and J by 1 base, and 6 bases separated the two germline ends. This CDR3 region has 12 residues. CDR3 protein: CASSTLSYEQYF. CDR3 sequence (DNA): TGTGCCAGCAGTACCCTTTCCTACGAGCAGTACTTC.

To note about this clonotype: Germline is not matched at one junction end, which may reflect a read error. For the CDR3, the DNA is TGTGCTAGCAGCTTGGCCTTTAATGGCGGGGAGCTGTTTTTT. Translation gives CASSLAFNGGELFF. The V call is TRBV7-7, the J call TRBJ2-2; D is undetermined. The CDR3 runs 14 residues. Germline V gene data show CDR1 as SSHAT and CDR2 as FNYEAQ (reference sequence).

V is TRBV24-1 and J is TRBJ2-2; no reliable D call. This CDR3 is built from 17 residues. From germline, CDR1 is KGHDR and CDR2 SFDVKD. V was pared by 1 base and J by 0 bases, with 11 bases between. As DNA, the CDR3 is TGTGCCACCAGTGATTTCAAGTCGGAGCCGAACACCGGGGAGCTGTTTTTT. It codes for CATSDFKSEPNTGELFF.

In its sample, this clonotype was seen once. The gene calls are TRBV7-9 and TRBJ1-5; D is unresolved. Looked up from germline, CDR1 is SEHNR and CDR2 is FQNEAQ (reference sequence). V gave up 3 bases and J gave up 5 bases, with 8 bases separating them. CDR3 length equals 13 residues. The CDR3 here is CASSFGGDQPQHF. The CDR3 DNA sequence: TGTGCCAGCAGCTTCGGTGGGGATCAGCCCCAGCATTTT.

The rearrangement uses TRBV7-3 and TRBJ2-1, with 8 bases fitting TRBD2. With 5 bases clipped from V and 9 bases from J, the junction kept 6 bases outside the gene matches. There are 13 residues in the CDR3. Germline-derived CDR1 and CDR2 are SGHTA and FQGTGA. CDR3 in amino acids: CASSPGLAFEQFF. Here the CDR3 DNA reads TGTGCCAGCAGCCCCGGACTAGCCTTTGAGCAGTTCTTC.

The rearrangement uses TRBV5-6 and TRBJ1-6; D unclear. This CDR3 region has 15 residues. Germline CDR1 SGHDT, CDR2 YYEEEE. The V gene lost 5 bases and the J gene lost 9 bases, with 18 bases spanning the gap. CDR3 protein: CASRSDPEGSSPLHF. The DNA for the CDR3 is TGTGCCAGCAGGTCTGACCCCGAGGGATCTTCACCCCTCCACTTT.

The chain couples TRBV20-1 to TRBJ2-7; 8 bases agree with TRBD1. The CDR3 has 13 amino acids. Losses at the gene ends were 5 bases for V and 5 bases for J; bases not matched to a gene: 8. The germline CDR1 and CDR2 sequences are DFQATT and SNEGSKA (reference sequence). The CDR3: CSARRQGSHEQYF. CDR3 coding DNA: TGCAGTGCTCGGAGACAGGGGAGTCACGAGCAGTACTTC.

V usage is TRBV7-2 and J usage is TRBJ2-7; D might be TRBD1 (6 bases). Germline V gene data show CDR1 as SGHTA and CDR2 as FQGNSA. The CDR3 runs 14 residues. V was cut by 5 bases and J by 7 bases, with 18 bases left in between. The CDR3 bases are TGTGCCAGCAGCACCCTGACAGGATATGGTGAGCAGTACTTC. Protein product: CASSTLTGYGEQYF.